The 14 T cell receptor beta chains given below trace back to one sample, sequenced in a study of control samples from healthy donors and cancer patients. Method: immunoSEQ multiplex PCR; TCRdb's copy keeps in-frame clones and lacks some. The table has some 130,000 clones, roughly 90% seen once. The sample comprised blood. These receptors all come from a woman in her 50s in good health.

The CDR3 sequence: CSARTGRVEAFF. DNA for the CDR3: TGCAGCGCCCGTACTGGGAGAGTTGAAGCTTTCTTT. The chain combines TRBV29-1 with TRBJ1-1; no clear D gene. CDR1 and CDR2 from the germline V gene are SQVTM and ANQGSEA. This CDR3 spans 12 amino acids. Trimming cost V 7 bases and J 7 bases, with 16 bases left between them.

The genes are TRBV6-5 and TRBJ2-4; TRBD1 matches at 7 bases. Per germline, CDR1 MNHEY and CDR2 SVGAGI. V lost 6 bases and J lost 1; bases outside the gene matches: 0. The CDR3 sequence is 13 residues long. The CDR3 reads CASRTGAKNIQYF. The CDR3, as DNA: TGTGCCAGCAGGACAGGGGCCAAAAACATTCAGTACTTC.

This clone occurred once. The chain carries TRBV19 and TRBJ1-2; D uncertain. The germline V gene has CDR1 LNHDA and CDR2 SQIVND (reference sequence). The CDR3 is 14 amino acids. V was pared by 5 bases and J by 3 bases, with 13 bases between. CDR3 in DNA: TGTGCCAGTAGTGAAGGGAGAAGGGACTATGGCTACACCTTC. This sequence encodes CASSEGRRDYGYTF.

V gene TRBV27 combines with J gene TRBJ1-1, with D possibly matching TRBD1 (5 bases). The germline CDR1 and CDR2 sequences are MNHEY and SMNVEV (reference sequence). Deletions cut 3 bases from V and 5 bases from J, with 10 bases between. There are 13 residues in the CDR3. The CDR3 region is CASSLAGMTEAFF. In nucleotides, the CDR3 is TGTGCCAGCAGTTTGGCAGGGATGACTGAAGCTTTCTTT.

V and J are TRBV4-1 and TRBJ2-1; TRBD2 might be the D (6 bases). The CDR3 is 13 residues long. The germline CDR1 and CDR2 sequences are MGHRA and YSYEKL. Trimming stripped 3 bases from V and 6 bases from J, with 9 bases between. The CDR3 DNA follows: TGCGCCAGCAGCCAGGTCGGGGGCAATGAGCAGTTCTTC. This translates into CASSQVGGNEQFF.

This sequence joins TRBV12-3 or TRBV12-4 and TRBJ1-4; tentatively, D is TRBD1 (5 bases). The CDR3 spans 13 residues. The V end lost 10 bases, the J end lost 12 bases, and 21 bases lay between the germline ends. CDR3 loop: CATSIGADVQLFF. DNA of the CDR3: TGTGCCACTAGCATTGGGGCGGACGTACAACTGTTTTTT.

This clone was recorded only once. The chain recombines TRBV3-1 (or the pseudogene TRBV3-2) with TRBJ2-1; 8 nucleotides align to TRBD2. CDR3 size: 18 residues. V gave up 0 bases and J gave up 4 bases; unmatched junction bases: 11. Germline V gives CDR1 LGHDT, CDR2 YNNKEL (reference sequence). CDR3 sequence (DNA): TGTGCCAGCAGCCAAGAGACCGGGGCGGGGGGACCTTACAATGAGCAGTTCTTC. This gives the protein CASSQETGAGGPYNEQFF.

There are a few counts of this clone. The rearrangement joins TRBV5-1 to TRBJ1-2, with 9 bases fitting TRBD1. The CDR3 is 14 amino acids. CDR1 SGHRS and CDR2 YFSETQ come from the germline V gene. J lost 1 base, V lost 6 bases, and 4 bases had no gene match. For the CDR3, the DNA is TGCGCCAGCACCAGGACAGGGGATAACTATGGCTACACCTTC. Residues: CASTRTGDNYGYTF.

The genes are TRBV2 and TRBJ2-1; weak D call: TRBD1 (5 bases). The CDR3 totals 13 residues. The germline V gene has CDR1 SNHLY and CDR2 FYNNEI. V lost 8 bases to trimming and J lost 5 bases, with 13 bases between them. CDR3 sequence reads: CASPSRANNEQFF. The CDR3 region has the DNA TGTGCCAGCCCGAGCAGGGCGAACAATGAGCAGTTCTTC.

J is TRBJ2-1 and V is TRBV10-3, with TRBD2 matching over 8 bases. Trimming cost V 5 bases and J 6 bases; bases outside gene matches: 9. Germline lookup yields CDR1 ENHRY and CDR2 SYGVKD. This CDR3 is 15 amino acids long. CDR3: CAISPGGAAGNEQFF. DNA of the CDR3: TGTGCCATCAGTCCCGGGGGGGCCGCCGGCAATGAGCAGTTCTTC.

V gene TRBV5-1 combines with J gene TRBJ2-6; the D gene is possibly TRBD2 (6 bases). CDR3 length: 17 amino acids. Trimming removed 1 base at V and 1 base at J, with 12 bases between. In germline, CDR1 is SGHRS, CDR2 YFSETQ. CDR3 amino acids: CASSLMAGRSGANVLTF. For the CDR3, the DNA is TGCGCCAGCAGCTTGATGGCAGGGAGGTCTGGGGCCAACGTCCTGACTTTC.

The chain carries TRBV29-1 and TRBJ2-7, with 13 bases that match TRBD2. CDR3 length equals 14 residues. Germline CDR1 SQVTM, CDR2 ANQGSEA. The ends lost 7 bases at V and 3 bases at J; junction bases unmatched: 6. CDR3: CSAQRTSGSYEQYF. CDR3 DNA sequence: TGCAGCGCACAACGGACTAGCGGGAGCTACGAGCAGTACTTC.

The chain joins TRBV19 to TRBJ1-2, with TRBD1 identical over 8 bases. The V gene end was trimmed by 4 bases and the J gene end by 4 bases; junction bases not matched to a gene: 11. Germline lookup yields CDR1 LNHDA and CDR2 SQIVND (reference sequence). The CDR3 runs to 16 residues. The CDR3: CASSTPRTGSGYGYTF. The CDR3 bases are TGTGCCAGTAGTACCCCCCGGACAGGGAGCGGCTATGGCTACACCTTC.

The CDR3: CTSSHQGRDYGYTF. The CDR3 bases are TGCACCAGCAGCCATCAGGGCCGTGACTATGGCTACACCTTC. The genes are TRBV1 and TRBJ1-2; the table's D call of TRBD1 was not tested on the DNA. TRBV1 is a recognized pseudogene. This CDR3 spans 14 amino acids.